The present T cell receptor (beta chain) was sequenced within a study of response to subunit inactivated influenza vaccine. There are 16 residues in the CDR3. The V end was cut by 4 bases, the J end by 7 bases, with 18 bases between. Per germline, CDR1 SGHTS and CDR2 YDEGEE. TCRdb passed the RT-PCR reads through MiXCR, listing each CDR3 protein once. This table has roughly 170,000 distinct CDR3 sequences, nearly 9.5% appearing once. The gene calls are TRBV5-8 and TRBJ1-6, with D possibly matching TRBD1 (6 bases). The sample was non-naive T cells sorted from PBMCs, taken on the day of vaccination. The TCR sequence derives from a man over 45 who received an inactivated influenza vaccine. This chain's CDR3 is CASSGGLTGVNSPLHF. Written as DNA, the CDR3 is TGTGCCAGCAGCGGAGGCCTGACAGGCGTCAATTCACCCCTCCACTTT.